A selection of T cell receptor beta chains follows, all from one sample in a study of OX40 agonist ivuxolimab in advanced cancers. Some clones are missing from TCRdb's copy, which holds only in-frame ones; the method was immunoSEQ multiplex PCR. The sample yields 68,000 or so clones, roughly 84% seen once. The sample here was CD4+ or CD8+ T cells sorted from blood, taken in a trial of the OX40 agonist ivuxolimab. These receptors came from an adult with an advanced solid tumor such as melanoma, head and neck, liver or kidney cancer. CDR3s include the opening cysteine and the closing phenylalanine or tryptophan. Fields, in order: J gene, V gene, D gene, clone size, CDR3 protein. The D gene is left open where the match is weak. The size field is filled for only some rows; it gives once, few, many or a size class.

TRBJ1-2,TRBV4-1,TRBD1,.,CASSQDFRAGQSLYGYTF
TRBJ2-7,TRBV5-1,TRBD2,.,CASSLEPDSGEGEQYF
TRBJ1-1,TRBV5-5,TRBD1,many,CASSLRTGPSMNTEAFF
TRBJ1-1,TRBV2,.,.,CASSEAAQGGATEAFF
TRBJ2-3,TRBV7-9,TRBD2,.,CASSFSGGTDTQYF
TRBJ1-2,TRBV5-5,TRBD1,.,CASSPPTGERSYTF
TRBJ1-5,TRBV5-5,.,.,CASSLAGEGMGQPQHF
TRBJ2-1,TRBV6-6,TRBD2,.,CASRPGLAVYNEQFF
TRBJ2-1,TRBV5-5,.,.,CASSLHPEQTGLNEQFF
TRBJ2-5,TRBV30,.,.,CACQPGEQETQYF
TRBJ1-2,TRBV18,.,.,CASSPEGAVGRDYGYTF
TRBJ2-7,TRBV6-5,.,.,CASSYGASYEQYF
TRBJ2-7,TRBV4-1,TRBD2,.,CASSQDRGLAGGSSYEQYF
TRBJ1-5,TRBV5-1,.,few,CASSGDGNQPQHF
TRBJ2-7,TRBV29-1,TRBD2,.,CSVATGGMVEQYF
TRBJ1-2,TRBV25-1,.,.,CASSFPLYGYTF
TRBJ1-5,TRBV7-2,TRBD1,.,CASSSNRGAIYSNQPQHF
TRBJ1-1,TRBV11-2,.,many,CASSLVGGGMNTEAFF
TRBJ2-5,TRBV28,TRBD2,.,CASSLGGGVKETQYF
TRBJ2-1,TRBV2,TRBD2,.,CARRTSGGSEQFF
TRBJ2-1,TRBV5-3,TRBD1,few,CARSLNPLGGTGGSNEQFF
TRBJ2-7,TRBV5-6,TRBD1,once,CASSFGQGVGEQYF
TRBJ2-2,TRBV5-1,TRBD1,.,CASSLGQGNTGELFF
TRBJ2-7,TRBV27,TRBD2,.,CASTETSGGSYEQYF
TRBJ2-2,TRBV7-8,TRBD1,.,CASSPYRDRYTGELFF
TRBJ2-3,TRBV5-1,TRBD1,.,CASSLLQGATDTQYF
TRBJ2-1,TRBV19,TRBD1,.,CASSMLDRAREQFF
TRBJ2-5,TRBV28,TRBD2,.,CASSWLAGGQETQYF
TRBJ2-1,TRBV12-5,TRBD1,once,CASGGDRSTYNEQFF
TRBJ1-2,TRBV10-3,.,.,CATIDRTGNGYTF
TRBJ2-5,TRBV7-6,.,.,CASIQTGAVQETQYF
TRBJ1-1,TRBV5-4,TRBD1,.,CASSLEGTGNTEAFF
TRBJ2-3,TRBV7-2,TRBD2,.,CASSPSSGAGTDTQYF
TRBJ1-5,TRBV4-1,TRBD1,.,CASSQDQTGESNQPQHF
TRBJ1-6,TRBV16,.,.,CASSQSNSPLHF
TRBJ2-5,TRBV2,.,.,CASSDFRGETQYF
TRBJ1-2,TRBV19,.,.,CASSNRQLNYGYTF
TRBJ2-7,TRBV10-3,.,.,CAISGLREQYF
TRBJ1-1,TRBV6-6,.,.,CASRDGFAPPEAFF
TRBJ1-2,TRBV7-2,.,.,CASSLNTDYTF
TRBJ2-1,TRBV15,TRBD1,.,CATSRNRDRDHNEQFF